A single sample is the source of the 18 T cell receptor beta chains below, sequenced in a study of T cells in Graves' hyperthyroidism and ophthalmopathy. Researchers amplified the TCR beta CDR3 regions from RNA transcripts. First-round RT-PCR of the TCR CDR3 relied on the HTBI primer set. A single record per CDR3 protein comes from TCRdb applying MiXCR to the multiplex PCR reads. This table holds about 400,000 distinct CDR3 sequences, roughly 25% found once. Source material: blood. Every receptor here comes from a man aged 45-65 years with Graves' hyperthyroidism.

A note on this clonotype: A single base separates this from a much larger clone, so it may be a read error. Here the CDR3 reads CAGSEGTGAYEQYF. The CDR3 DNA follows: TGTGCCGGCAGTGAAGGGACAGGGGCCTACGAGCAGTACTTC. This chain joins TRBV6-1 and TRBJ2-7, with 10 bases lining up with TRBD1. The V gene's germline CDR1 is MNHNS and CDR2 SASEGT. This CDR3 spans 14 amino acids.

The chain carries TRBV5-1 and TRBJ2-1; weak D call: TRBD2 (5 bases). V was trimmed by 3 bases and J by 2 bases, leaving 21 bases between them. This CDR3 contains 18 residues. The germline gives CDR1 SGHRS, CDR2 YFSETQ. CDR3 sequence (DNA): TGCGCCAGCAGCTCCTCATCAATACCGGAGGTGACCTACAATGAGCAGTTCTTC. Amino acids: CASSSSSIPEVTYNEQFF.

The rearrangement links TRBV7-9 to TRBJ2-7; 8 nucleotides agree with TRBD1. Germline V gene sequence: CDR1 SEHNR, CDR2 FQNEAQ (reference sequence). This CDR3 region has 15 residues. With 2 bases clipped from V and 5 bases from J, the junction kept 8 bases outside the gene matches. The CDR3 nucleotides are TGTGCCAGCAGCTTACTAGGACAGGGTTTCAACGAGCAGTACTTC. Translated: CASSLLGQGFNEQYF.

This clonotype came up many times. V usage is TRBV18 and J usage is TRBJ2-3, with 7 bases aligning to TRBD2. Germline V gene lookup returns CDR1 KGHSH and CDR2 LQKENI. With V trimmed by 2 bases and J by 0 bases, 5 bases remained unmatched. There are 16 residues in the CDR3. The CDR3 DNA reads TGTGCCAGCTCACCAGGGCTAGCGGAAAGCACAGATACGCAGTATTTT. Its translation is CASSPGLAESTDTQYF.

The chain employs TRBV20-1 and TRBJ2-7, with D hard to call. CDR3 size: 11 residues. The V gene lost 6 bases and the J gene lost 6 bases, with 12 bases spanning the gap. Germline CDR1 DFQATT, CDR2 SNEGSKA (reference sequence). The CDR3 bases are TGCAGTGCCCGTCGTTCGTCCGAGCAGTACTTC. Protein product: CSARRSSEQYF.

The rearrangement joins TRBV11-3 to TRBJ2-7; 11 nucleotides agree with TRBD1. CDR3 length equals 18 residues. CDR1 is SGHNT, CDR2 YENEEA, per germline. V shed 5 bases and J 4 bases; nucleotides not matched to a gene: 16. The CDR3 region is CASSPPPGQGGGGYEQYF. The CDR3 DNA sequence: TGTGCCAGCAGCCCACCCCCGGGACAGGGGGGTGGAGGGTACGAGCAGTACTTC. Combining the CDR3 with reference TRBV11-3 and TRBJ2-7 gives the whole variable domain EAGVVQSPRYKIIEKKQPVAFWCNPISGHNTLYWYLQNLGQGPELLIRYENEEAVDDSQLPKDRFSAERLKGVDSTLKIQPAELGDSAVYLCASSPPPGQGGGGYEQYFGPGTRLTVT.

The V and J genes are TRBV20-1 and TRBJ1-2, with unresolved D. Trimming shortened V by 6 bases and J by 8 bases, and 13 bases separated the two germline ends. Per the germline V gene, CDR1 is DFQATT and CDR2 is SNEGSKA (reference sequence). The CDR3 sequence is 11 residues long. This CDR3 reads CSAAREEGYTF. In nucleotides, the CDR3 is TGCAGTGCGGCAAGGGAGGAAGGCTACACCTTC.

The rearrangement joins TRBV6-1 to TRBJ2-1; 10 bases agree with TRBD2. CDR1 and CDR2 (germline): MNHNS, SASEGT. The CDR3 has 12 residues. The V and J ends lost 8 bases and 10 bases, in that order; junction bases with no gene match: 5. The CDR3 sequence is CASALAGDEQFF. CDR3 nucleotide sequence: TGTGCCAGCGCCCTAGCGGGAGACGAGCAGTTCTTC.

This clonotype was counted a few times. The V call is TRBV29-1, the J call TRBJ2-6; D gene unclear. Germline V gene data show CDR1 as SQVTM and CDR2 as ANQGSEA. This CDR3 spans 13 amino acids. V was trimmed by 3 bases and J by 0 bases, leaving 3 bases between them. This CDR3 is CSVEFSGANVLTF. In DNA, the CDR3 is TGCAGCGTTGAGTTCTCTGGGGCCAACGTCCTGACTTTC.

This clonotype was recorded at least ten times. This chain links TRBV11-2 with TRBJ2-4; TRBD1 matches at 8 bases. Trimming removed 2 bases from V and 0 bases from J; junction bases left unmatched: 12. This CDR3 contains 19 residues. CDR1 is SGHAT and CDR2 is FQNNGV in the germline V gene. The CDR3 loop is CASSLSNRGLAEAKNIQYF. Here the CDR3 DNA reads TGTGCCAGCAGCTTATCGAACAGGGGGTTAGCGGAAGCCAAAAACATTCAGTACTTC.

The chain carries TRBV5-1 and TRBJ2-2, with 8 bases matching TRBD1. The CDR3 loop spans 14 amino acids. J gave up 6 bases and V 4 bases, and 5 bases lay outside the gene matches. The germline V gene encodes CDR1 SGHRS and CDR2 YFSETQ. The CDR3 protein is CASSLGQGAGELFF. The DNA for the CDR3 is TGCGCCAGCAGCCTTGGACAGGGCGCCGGGGAGCTGTTTTTT.

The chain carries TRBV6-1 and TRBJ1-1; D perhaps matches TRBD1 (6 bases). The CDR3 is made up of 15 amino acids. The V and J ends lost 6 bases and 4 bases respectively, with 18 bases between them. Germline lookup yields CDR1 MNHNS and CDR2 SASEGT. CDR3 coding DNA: TGTGCCAGCAGAGCAGGGGCAGGATCGACCACTGAAGCTTTCTTT. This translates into CASRAGAGSTTEAFF.

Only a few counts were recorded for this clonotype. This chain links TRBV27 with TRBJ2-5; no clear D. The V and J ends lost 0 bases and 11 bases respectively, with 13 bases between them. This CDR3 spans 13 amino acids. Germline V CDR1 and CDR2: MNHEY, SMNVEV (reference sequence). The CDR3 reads CASSLSPRREQYF. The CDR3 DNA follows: TGTGCCAGCAGTTTATCCCCCAGAAGAGAGCAGTACTTC.

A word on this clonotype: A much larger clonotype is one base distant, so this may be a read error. CDR3 amino acids: CAWTSGTSGIGDTQYF. Written as DNA, the CDR3 is TGTGCCTGGACCTCTGGGACTAGCGGGATAGGAGATACGCAGTATTTT. V is TRBV30 and J is TRBJ2-3; 13 bases align to TRBD2. The germline gives CDR1 GTSNPN, CDR2 SVGIG (reference sequence). J was trimmed by 5 bases and V by 4 bases; bases with no gene match: 9. The CDR3 runs to 16 residues.

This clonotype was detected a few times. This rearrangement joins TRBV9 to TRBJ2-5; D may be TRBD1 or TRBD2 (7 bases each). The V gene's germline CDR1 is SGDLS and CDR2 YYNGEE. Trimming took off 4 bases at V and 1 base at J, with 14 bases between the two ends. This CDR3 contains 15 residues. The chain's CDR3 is CASSPRGGSQETQYF. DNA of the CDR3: TGTGCCAGCAGCCCCAGGGGGGGCAGCCAAGAGACCCAGTACTTC.

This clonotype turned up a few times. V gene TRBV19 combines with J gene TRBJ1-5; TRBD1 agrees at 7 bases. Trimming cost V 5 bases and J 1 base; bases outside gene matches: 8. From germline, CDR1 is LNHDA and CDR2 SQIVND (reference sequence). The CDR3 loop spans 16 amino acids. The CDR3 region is CASSPRGRGSNQPQHF. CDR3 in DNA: TGTGCCAGTAGTCCCCGAGGCAGGGGGAGCAATCAGCCCCAGCATTTT.

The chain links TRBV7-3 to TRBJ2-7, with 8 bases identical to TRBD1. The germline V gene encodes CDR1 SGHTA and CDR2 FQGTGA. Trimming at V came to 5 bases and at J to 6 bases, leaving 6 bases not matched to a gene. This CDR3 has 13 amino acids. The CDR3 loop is CASSIDRGREQYF. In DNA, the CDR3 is TGTGCCAGCAGCATAGACAGGGGCCGCGAGCAGTACTTC.

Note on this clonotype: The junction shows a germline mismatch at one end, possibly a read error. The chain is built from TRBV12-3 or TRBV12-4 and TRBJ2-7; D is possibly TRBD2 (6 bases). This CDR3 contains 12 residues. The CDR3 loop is CASSLVWGEQCF. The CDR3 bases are TGTGCCAGCAGTTTAGTTTGGGGGGAGCAGTGCTTC.